The 30 T cell receptor beta chains below all came from one sample that was sequenced in a study of response to subunit inactivated influenza vaccine (dated by TCRdb to the late 2010s). Library creation used RT-PCR. Instrument on record: Illumina HiSeq 2500. The public reads were quality trimmed at Q25 with fastp and then assembled into clones with MiXCR by TCRdb, keeping productive beta chains. Identical CDR3 protein sequences are pooled into one entry, listed with their most common genes and DNA. The sample includes about 540,000 distinct CDR3 sequences, with roughly 23% observed a single time. The top ten clonotypes cover around 2.8% of the sample. The same sample was also studied in work on T cells expressing NK-cell markers. In that second paper, the authors write: The TCR beta cDNA libraries were made using 5'RACE template switching, a step that added both a universal primer site and unique molecular identifiers.

This specimen was CD4+ T cells sorted from PBMCs, taken 12 days after vaccination. These receptor sequences come from a man aged 50 to 59 who received an inactivated influenza vaccine. Donor details come from another sample of the same person, matched by shared clones.

The chain has TRBV4-2 and TRBJ2-3; 8 nucleotides agree with TRBD2. The CDR3 spans 17 residues. Germline V lookup: CDR1 LGHNA, CDR2 YNFKEQ. V lost 1 base to trimming and J lost 6 bases; unmatched junction nucleotides: 12. CDR3 DNA: TGTGCCAGCAGCCAAGGGTCTCGGGTAGCGGGATACGATACGCAGTATTTT. Residues: CASSQGSRVAGYDTQYF.

This chain uses TRBV20-1 with TRBJ1-2; tentative D call: TRBD1 (5 bases). Trimming removed 1 base from V and 8 bases from J, with 20 bases in between. Germline V CDR1 and CDR2: DFQATT, SNEGSKA (reference sequence). The CDR3 sequence is 15 residues long. CDR3 in amino acids: CSARVDYRGHRGYTF. CDR3 in DNA: TGCAGTGCTAGAGTGGACTACCGGGGCCACAGGGGCTACACCTTC.

The rearrangement uses TRBV29-1 and TRBJ2-1; no clear D gene. The CDR3 has 15 residues. Germline V gene data show CDR1 as SQVTM and CDR2 as ANQGSEA. V lost 0 bases and J 7 bases, leaving 16 bases between the germline ends. This chain's CDR3 is CSVEDRPARYNEQFF. CDR3 sequence (DNA): TGCAGCGTTGAAGATCGTCCAGCCCGGTATAATGAGCAGTTCTTC.

In its sample, this clonotype was seen a few times. The chain recombines TRBV6-1 with TRBJ2-5, with TRBD1 matching 9 bases. Germline V CDR1 and CDR2: MNHNS, SASEGT. V was pared by 8 bases and J by 4 bases, with 8 bases of the junction left unmatched. The CDR3 runs to 14 residues. The CDR3 region has the DNA TGTGCCAGCGATTCCGGGACAGGGTCAGAGACCCAGTACTTC. Protein sequence: CASDSGTGSETQYF.

The rearrangement uses TRBV6-5 and TRBJ1-2, with D perhaps TRBD1 (6 bases). Germline CDR1 and CDR2: MNHEY and SVGAGI. The CDR3 totals 15 residues. Trimming stripped 2 bases from V and 8 bases from J, with 18 bases between. CDR3 in amino acids: CASSYPGQSLRGYTF. The CDR3 DNA is TGTGCCAGCAGTTACCCCGGACAGTCGTTGCGCGGCTACACCTTC.

The V gene is TRBV12-3 or TRBV12-4, the J gene TRBJ1-2, with TRBD1 matching 9 bases. Trimming took 2 bases from V and 4 from J; bases not matched to a gene: 8. The CDR3 runs to 16 residues. CDR3 protein: CASSLLMGQGIYGYTF. For the CDR3, the DNA is TGTGCCAGCAGTTTACTGATGGGACAGGGAATCTATGGCTACACCTTC.

This chain connects TRBV20-1 to TRBJ2-6, with D possibly being TRBD1 (7 bases). The length of the CDR3 is 15 residues. Trimming took 2 bases from V and 4 from J, leaving 12 bases between them. Per the germline V gene, CDR1 is DFQATT and CDR2 is SNEGSKA (reference sequence). The CDR3 loop is CSARKTGRGANVLTF. The CDR3, as DNA: TGCAGTGCTAGAAAGACAGGGAGGGGGGCCAACGTCCTGACTTTC.

The J gene is TRBJ2-7, the V gene TRBV18; TRBD1 aligns across 8 bases. The CDR3 is made up of 12 amino acids. Germline V gene data show CDR1 as KGHSH and CDR2 as LQKENI. After removal of 8 bases from V and 5 bases from J, the junction contained 5 bases not matched to a gene. The CDR3 loop reads CASRDRGNEQYF. The CDR3 DNA reads TGTGCCAGCCGCGACAGGGGAAACGAGCAGTACTTC.

This clonotype has only a few counts. V and J are TRBV7-9 and TRBJ2-5; 16 bases map to TRBD2. Germline V gives CDR1 SEHNR, CDR2 FQNEAQ (reference sequence). V was clipped by 5 bases and J by 5 bases; unmatched bases: 8. The CDR3 spans 17 residues. The chain's CDR3 is CASSAGTSGGADETQYF. In nucleotides, the CDR3 is TGTGCCAGCAGCGCCGGGACTAGCGGGGGGGCTGATGAGACCCAGTACTTC.

V is TRBV7-2 and J is TRBJ2-4, with 8 bases identical to TRBD1. The germline V gene has CDR1 SGHTA and CDR2 FQGNSA. This CDR3 spans 17 amino acids. The junction had 4 bases not matched to a gene; V was cut back by 0 bases and J by 0 bases. CDR3 coding DNA: TGTGCCAGCAGCTTAGCAGGACAGGGACAAGCCAAAAACATTCAGTACTTC. Translating gives CASSLAGQGQAKNIQYF.

The chain combines TRBV12-3 or TRBV12-4 with TRBJ2-5; D gene unclear. The CDR3 is 13 amino acids. Between the trimmed V and J ends, which lost 5 bases and 4 bases, there was a span of 11 bases. In nucleotides, the CDR3 is TGTGCCAGCAGTCCCCGCAGACGAGAGACCCAGTACTTC. It is translated as CASSPRRRETQYF.

This sequence joins TRBV20-1 and TRBJ2-3, with a possible D match to TRBD2 (5 bases). The CDR3 runs 13 residues. The germline CDR1 and CDR2 sequences are DFQATT and SNEGSKA (reference sequence). CDR3 in amino acids: CSGAVTSTDTQYF. For the CDR3, the DNA is TGCAGCGGAGCGGTGACTAGCACAGATACGCAGTATTTT.

The rearrangement uses TRBV9 and TRBJ2-3; a weak D match, TRBD2 (6 bases). Germline V gene sequence: CDR1 SGDLS, CDR2 YYNGEE. V lost 0 bases to trimming and J lost 5 bases, with 16 bases between them. The CDR3 covers 16 residues. The CDR3 sequence is CASSVVSGRAQDTQYF. DNA for the CDR3: TGTGCCAGCAGCGTAGTTTCCGGGAGAGCACAAGATACGCAGTATTTT.

V usage is TRBV20-1 and J usage is TRBJ2-7, with D perhaps TRBD1 or TRBD2 (5 bases each). Germline assignment: CDR1 DFQATT and CDR2 SNEGSKA (reference sequence). Between the trimmed V and J ends, which lost 6 bases and 6 bases, there was a span of 18 bases. The CDR3 runs to 13 residues. The CDR3: CSARVGPPPEQYF. In DNA form, the CDR3 reads TGCAGTGCCCGAGTGGGACCCCCACCCGAGCAGTACTTC.

V gene TRBV7-9 combines with J gene TRBJ2-5; D possibly uses TRBD1 or TRBD2 (5 bases each). The CDR3 contains 13 residues. CDR1 is SEHNR and CDR2 is FQNEAQ in the germline V gene (reference sequence). Trimming shortened V by 11 bases and J by 3 bases, and 16 bases separated the two germline ends. In DNA form, the CDR3 reads TGTGCCGGTACCGAGGGGAACAAAGAGACCCAGTACTTC. This encodes CAGTEGNKETQYF.

This clonotype has ten or more counts. The V gene is TRBV7-2, the J gene TRBJ1-2; D unresolved. V lost 5 bases, J lost 3 bases, and 13 bases lay in between. The CDR3 consists of 14 residues. Germline CDR1 and CDR2: SGHTA and FQGNSA. CDR3 loop: CASSDRTADYGYTF. The DNA for the CDR3 is TGTGCCAGCAGCGATAGGACCGCGGACTATGGCTACACCTTC.

This clonotype was seen a single time. Being one base from a much bigger clone, this may be a read error. This chain uses TRBV2 with TRBJ2-2, with D perhaps matching TRBD1 (5 bases). The CDR3 totals 13 residues. Between the trimmed V and J ends, which lost 5 bases and 7 bases, there was a span of 11 bases. CDR1 is SNHLY and CDR2 is FYNNEI in the germline V gene. The CDR3 loop reads CASSPQGIGELFF. CDR3 nucleotides: TGTGCCAGCAGTCCTCAGGGAATCGGGGAGCTGTTTTTT. The full variable domain, its missing parts supplied by reference TRBV2 and TRBJ2-2, is EPEVTQTPSHQVTQMGQEVILRCVPISNHLYFYWYRQILGQKVEFLVSFYNNEISEKSEIFDDQFSVERPDGSNFTLKIRSTKLEDSAMYFCASSPQGIGELFFGEGSRLTVL.

The rearrangement links TRBV20-1 to TRBJ2-7, with a weak D call TRBD1 (6 bases). V dropped 5 bases and J dropped 0 bases, with 14 bases sitting between them. The CDR3 totals 14 residues. The germline V gene has CDR1 DFQATT and CDR2 SNEGSKA (reference sequence). The CDR3 region is CSALSGTLSYEQYF. Written as DNA, the CDR3 is TGCAGTGCTTTATCCGGGACACTCTCCTACGAGCAGTACTTC.

This chain connects TRBV19 to TRBJ2-6, with D possibly TRBD2 on 6 matching bases. The CDR3 extends over 16 amino acids. The V gene's germline CDR1 is LNHDA and CDR2 SQIVND (reference sequence). Trimming removed 6 bases from V and 4 bases from J, with 16 bases in between. The CDR3 DNA is TGTGCCAGTAGACCTGCCGGGCGGGGAGGGGCCAACGTCCTGACTTTC. It is translated as CASRPAGRGGANVLTF. Variable domain in full (rest from reference TRBV19 and TRBJ2-6): DGGITQSPKYLFRKEGQNVTLSCEQNLNHDAMYWYRQDPGQGLRLIYYSQIVNDFQKGDIAEGYSVSREKKESFPLTVTSAQKNPTAFYLCASRPAGRGGANVLTFGAGSRLTVL.

The chain combines TRBV11-2 with TRBJ1-4; D perhaps matches TRBD1 (5 bases). Germline loops: CDR1 SGHAT, CDR2 FQNNGV. There are 14 residues in the CDR3. Trimming took 5 bases from V and 2 from J, leaving 9 bases between them. The DNA of the CDR3 is TGTGCCAGCAGCCTGAGGGGTACTAATGAAAAACTGTTTTTT. Protein product: CASSLRGTNEKLFF.

The rearrangement uses TRBV12-3 or TRBV12-4 and TRBJ2-1; TRBD1 might be the D (5 bases). V dropped 4 bases and J dropped 12 bases, with 16 bases sitting between them. The CDR3 totals 13 residues. The CDR3 protein is CASSYTGSLGQFF. CDR3 DNA: TGTGCCAGCAGTTACACAGGCTCTCTAGGGCAGTTCTTC.

The chain carries TRBV11-3 and TRBJ2-3; the D is unclear. Germline V gene data show CDR1 as SGHNT and CDR2 as YENEEA. Trimming removed 1 base at V and 7 bases at J, with 9 bases between. The CDR3 loop spans 13 amino acids. CDR3 sequence: CASSLAGSYTQYF. As DNA, the CDR3 is TGTGCCAGCAGCTTAGCGGGCTCCTATACGCAGTATTTT.

At least ten counts were recorded for this clonotype. The CDR3, as DNA: TGTGCCAGCAGTAGGGGGAAAGGCGGGGAGCTGTTTTTT. It codes for CASSRGKGGELFF. The chain employs TRBV7-2 and TRBJ2-2, with D possibly being TRBD1 (6 bases). Trimming pared 6 bases from V and 7 bases from J, leaving 12 bases between. Germline CDR1 and CDR2: SGHTA and FQGNSA. The CDR3 runs to 13 residues.

The chain couples TRBV25-1 to TRBJ2-5; perhaps D is TRBD1 or TRBD2 (5 bases each). Germline V gene lookup returns CDR1 MGHDK and CDR2 SYGVNS. The ends were cut back, 3 bases at V and 4 bases at J, with 12 bases in the middle. CDR3 size: 14 residues. CDR3: CASSDPRGRETQYF. CDR3 bases: TGTGCCAGCAGTGACCCCCGGGGCCGAGAGACCCAGTACTTC.

There are a few counts of this clonotype. One junction end does not reproduce the germline sequence, and a read error may be involved. The V gene is TRBV20-1, the J gene TRBJ2-5; no firm D call. The germline CDR1 and CDR2 sequences are DFQATT and SNEGSKA (reference sequence). There are 13 residues in the CDR3. CDR3 residues: CSARGLYQETQYF. Here the CDR3 DNA reads TGCAGTGCGAGAGGCCTGTACCAAGAGACCCAGTACTTC.

The sample holds many counts of this clonotype. The V call is TRBV12-3 or TRBV12-4, the J call TRBJ1-5; tentative D call: TRBD1 (5 bases). The ends were cut back, 3 bases at V and 2 bases at J, with 11 bases in the middle. This CDR3 region has 15 residues. The CDR3 protein is CASSFGGGGNQPQHF. For the CDR3, the DNA is TGTGCCAGCAGTTTTGGGGGGGGAGGCAATCAGCCCCAGCATTTT.

This clonotype was seen more than once but under ten times. The rearrangement uses TRBV5-8 and TRBJ2-3; D unclear. Trimming took off 0 bases at V and 2 bases at J, with 4 bases between the two ends. Germline CDR1 reads SGHTS; CDR2 reads YDEGEE. This CDR3 contains 13 residues. The CDR3 bases are TGTGCCAGCAGCTTGGAAAACACAGATACGCAGTATTTT. Residues: CASSLENTDTQYF.

The J gene is TRBJ1-2, the V gene TRBV29-1, with 9 bases lining up with TRBD1. From germline, CDR1 is SQVTM and CDR2 ANQGSEA. V gave up 6 bases and J gave up 4 bases; unmatched junction bases: 9. This CDR3 region has 14 residues. The CDR3 DNA follows: TGCAGCGTCGAATTGGGGACAGGGTTCTATGGCTACACCTTC. Its protein is CSVELGTGFYGYTF.

The gene calls are TRBV24-1 and TRBJ2-2; D uncertain. V was shortened by 7 bases and J by 1 base, with 9 bases between the two germline ends. CDR1 and CDR2 (germline): KGHDR, SFDVKD. CDR3 length: 14 amino acids. As DNA, the CDR3 is TGTGCCACCAGCATTGCCCTGAACACCGGGGAGCTGTTTTTT. Protein: CATSIALNTGELFF.

This chain uses TRBV10-3 with TRBJ2-5; 7 bases are a match to TRBD2. There are 17 residues in the CDR3. Germline V gene data show CDR1 as ENHRY and CDR2 as SYGVKD. The ends lost 3 bases at V and 4 bases at J; junction bases unmatched: 14. The CDR3 reads CAISDIVGREALETQYF. The CDR3 DNA sequence: TGTGCCATCAGTGATATTGTGGGACGGGAGGCACTAGAGACCCAGTACTTC.